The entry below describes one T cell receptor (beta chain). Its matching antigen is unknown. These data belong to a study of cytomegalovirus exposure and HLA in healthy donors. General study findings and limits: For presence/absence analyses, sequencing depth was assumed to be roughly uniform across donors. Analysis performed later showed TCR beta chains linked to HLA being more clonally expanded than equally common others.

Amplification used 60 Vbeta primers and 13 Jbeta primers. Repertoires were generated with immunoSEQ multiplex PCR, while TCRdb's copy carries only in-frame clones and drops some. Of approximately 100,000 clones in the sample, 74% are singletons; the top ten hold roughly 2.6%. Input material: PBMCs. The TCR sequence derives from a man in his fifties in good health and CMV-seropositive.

CDR3 amino acids: CASSERSGSPDTQYF. The DNA for the CDR3 is TGTGCCAGCAGCGAGAGGAGCGGGAGCCCAGATACGCAGTATTTT. This chain links TRBV5-4 with TRBJ2-3; TRBD2 matches 8 bases. The germline gives CDR1 SGHNT, CDR2 YYREEE (reference sequence). The CDR3 consists of 15 residues. V trimming: 4 bases; J trimming: 4 bases; junction bases outside the gene matches: 8.